Below, 9 T cell receptor beta chains from the same sample are listed, as sequenced in a study of blood T cell repertoires in COVID-19. Sequencing used immunoSEQ multiplex PCR; TCRdb keeps in-frame clones, though not all of them. The sample holds about 180,000 clones, 81% seen once. The source material was PBMCs or T cells enriched from blood (not recorded which). All receptors derive from a woman between 40 and 50 years old with acute COVID-19.

The rearrangement joins TRBV7-9 to TRBJ2-3; D gene unclear. V shed 7 bases and J shed 5 bases, with 13 bases lying between them. The CDR3 has 13 residues. Germline loops: CDR1 SEHNR, CDR2 FQNEAQ (reference sequence). This chain's CDR3 is CASTPPLVDTQYF. CDR3 in DNA: TGTGCCAGCACCCCACCTCTAGTAGATACGCAGTATTTT.

For the CDR3, the DNA is TGTGCCAGCACTTCCCCCGGGGCCAAAAACATTCAGTACTTC. It encodes CASTSPGAKNIQYF. The chain carries TRBV6-5 and TRBJ2-4; D call uncertain. Trimming took 7 bases from V and 1 from J, leaving 11 bases between them. The CDR3 contains 14 residues. Germline V lookup: CDR1 MNHEY, CDR2 SVGAGI.

V and J are TRBV15 and TRBJ2-4, with 12 bases that match TRBD2. V lost 10 bases and J lost 0; bases outside the gene matches: 13. The length of the CDR3 is 18 residues. Germline V gene data show CDR1 as LNHNV and CDR2 as YYDKDF (reference sequence). Here the CDR3 DNA reads TGTGCCATCGGGGACGGCGAGGGACTAGCGGGAGCCAAAAACATTCAGTACTTC. It encodes CAIGDGEGLAGAKNIQYF. The variable domain in full, completed from reference TRBV15 and TRBJ2-4, reads DAMVIQNPRYQVTQFGKPVTLSCSQTLNHNVMYWYQQKSSQAPKLLFHYYDKDFNNEADTPDNFQSRRPNTSFCFLDIRSPGLGDTAMYLCAIGDGEGLAGAKNIQYFGAGTRLSVL.

This chain uses TRBV15 with TRBJ1-4; no firm D call. Trimming removed 3 bases at V and 8 bases at J, with 13 bases between. CDR3 length equals 14 residues. The germline V gene encodes CDR1 LNHNV and CDR2 YYDKDF (reference sequence). In nucleotides, the CDR3 is TGTGCCACCAGCAGGAACCGGGATCGGGAAAAACTGTTTTTT. Protein: CATSRNRDREKLFF.

V usage is TRBV25-1 and J usage is TRBJ2-2, with TRBD1 matching over 8 bases. CDR1 and CDR2 from the germline V gene are MGHDK and SYGVNS. There are 13 residues in the CDR3. V gave up 9 bases and J gave up 5 bases; unmatched junction bases: 5. The CDR3 DNA reads as TGTGCCAGTACAGGGGGAAGGACCGGGGAGCTGTTTTTT. It yields the protein CASTGGRTGELFF.

V usage is TRBV11-2 and J usage is TRBJ2-1; TRBD2 might be the D (6 bases). The CDR3 runs 14 residues. Trimming cost V 7 bases and J 9 bases, with 19 bases left between them. The germline V gene has CDR1 SGHAT and CDR2 FQNNGV. CDR3 DNA sequence: TGTGCCAGCATGACTATTCGCGGGAATTCTGAGCAGTTCTTC. Protein sequence: CASMTIRGNSEQFF.

A word on this clone: The sample has other DNA sequences that encode this CDR3 too. This CDR3 reads CASSLTGATEAFF. The DNA for the CDR3 is TGTGCCAGCAGTTTAACAGGGGCCACTGAAGCTTTCTTT. The chain carries TRBV12-3 or TRBV12-4 and TRBJ1-1, with TRBD1 identical over 7 bases. The length of the CDR3 is 13 residues. Losses at the gene ends were 2 bases for V and 4 bases for J; bases not matched to a gene: 1.

J is TRBJ1-5 and V is TRBV9, with D maybe TRBD1 (6 bases). The CDR3 covers 14 residues. V was cut by 4 bases and J by 5 bases, with 13 bases left in between. Germline CDR1 reads SGDLS; CDR2 reads YYNGEE. The CDR3 loop reads CASSHGRTDQPQHF. The CDR3 DNA reads as TGTGCCAGCAGCCACGGACGGACAGATCAGCCCCAGCATTTT. Variable domain in full (rest from reference TRBV9 and TRBJ1-5): DSGVTQTPKHLITATGQRVTLRCSPRSGDLSVYWYQQSLDQGLQFLIQYYNGEERAKGNILERFSAQQFPDLHSELNLSSLELGDSALYFCASSHGRTDQPQHFGDGTRLSIL.

This sequence joins TRBV5-1 and TRBJ2-1, with D possibly TRBD1 on 6 matching bases. V lost 0 bases and J lost 4, with 17 bases in between. The CDR3 sequence is 17 residues long. The germline V gene has CDR1 SGHRS and CDR2 YFSETQ. In DNA form, the CDR3 reads TGCGCCAGCAGCTTGGGGGTGAGGGGGAGCCGATACAATGAGCAGTTCTTC. It codes for CASSLGVRGSRYNEQFF. Full variable domain (missing parts from reference TRBV5-1 and TRBJ2-1): KAGVTQTPRYLIKTRGQQVTLSCSPISGHRSVSWYQQTPGQGLQFLFEYFSETQRNKGNFPGRFSGRQFSNSRSEMNVSTLELGDSALYLCASSLGVRGSRYNEQFFGPGTRLTVL.